Listed below are T cell receptor beta chains from one sample, sequenced in a study of OX40 agonist ivuxolimab in advanced cancers. Clones were read by immunoSEQ multiplex PCR, and TCRdb kept only the in-frame ones, dropping some. The sample holds fewer than 70,000 clones; roughly 87% are singletons and the top ten take just over 0.6%. The source material was CD4+ or CD8+ T cells sorted from blood, sampled in a trial of the OX40 agonist ivuxolimab. The receptors were sampled from an adult with an advanced solid tumor such as melanoma, head and neck, liver or kidney cancer. CDR3s include the opening cysteine and the closing phenylalanine or tryptophan. Rows may omit the clone size; those that give it use once, few, many or a size class.

>TRBV11-1|13|TRBJ2-7|-
CASSLSRSYEQYF
>TRBV27|16|TRBJ2-7|-
CASSFRRGLSSYEQYF
>TRBV7-3|12|TRBJ2-2|-
CASSLNTGELFF
>TRBV5-4|14|TRBJ2-7|-
CASSPAGNSYEQYF
>TRBV5-1|14|TRBJ2-5|-
CASSRTLRVETQYF
>TRBV5-6|14|TRBJ2-5|-
CASSGGLGKETQYF
>TRBV18|16|TRBJ2-2|-
CASSPNGRRKSGELFF
>TRBV5-6|12|TRBJ2-3|-
CACSLDGAIWYF
>TRBV18|14|TRBJ1-4|-
CASSPVGREEKLFF
>TRBV30|15|TRBJ2-3|-
CAWSVRSGGIYTQYF
>TRBV30|17|TRBJ2-1|-
CAWSGGAGGPSYNEQFF
>TRBV11-2|15|TRBJ2-1|few
CASSLGQGAPREQFF
>TRBV27|14|TRBJ2-1|-
CASSPRTSGLEQFF
>TRBV5-1|13|TRBJ2-7|once
CASSWTLTYEQYF
>TRBV2|15|TRBJ2-5|-
CASSEGTGAGETQYF
>TRBV4-1|17|TRBJ1-2|-
CASSQDTQGAQSYGYTF
>TRBV5-5|14|TRBJ1-5|-
CASSWSWDAQPQHF
>TRBV10-2|14|TRBJ2-3|-
CASSELEIGGTQYF
>TRBV2|16|TRBJ2-7|-
CASSEVSGVGSYEQYF
>TRBV18|12|TRBJ2-7|-
CASSGDSYEQYF
>TRBV6-6|11|TRBJ2-1|few
CASSPYIGQFF
>TRBV7-6|16|TRBJ2-3|-
CASSSVWGIHTDTQYF
>TRBV7-6|13|TRBJ2-5|-
CASSFDAQETQYF
>TRBV4-2|14|TRBJ2-4|-
CASSRTGVGEGFYF
>TRBV2|11|TRBJ2-7|few
CASRHPNEQYF
>TRBV7-9|15|TRBJ2-1|few
CASSFGLAGSEEQFF
>TRBV11-1|16|TRBJ2-4|-
CASSLVGGGQQNIQYF
>TRBV28|13|TRBJ2-7|-
CASRGGGGYEQYF
>TRBV7-3|15|TRBJ2-3|-
CASSLLRGDTDTQYF
>TRBV19|15|TRBJ1-1|few
CASSIKSGANTEAFF
>TRBV29-1|12|TRBJ2-2|-
CSVGLVGGELFF
>TRBV9|17|TRBJ2-1|-
CASSFTLSSGGDNEQFF
>TRBV7-9|12|TRBJ1-4|-
CASSPLNEKLFF